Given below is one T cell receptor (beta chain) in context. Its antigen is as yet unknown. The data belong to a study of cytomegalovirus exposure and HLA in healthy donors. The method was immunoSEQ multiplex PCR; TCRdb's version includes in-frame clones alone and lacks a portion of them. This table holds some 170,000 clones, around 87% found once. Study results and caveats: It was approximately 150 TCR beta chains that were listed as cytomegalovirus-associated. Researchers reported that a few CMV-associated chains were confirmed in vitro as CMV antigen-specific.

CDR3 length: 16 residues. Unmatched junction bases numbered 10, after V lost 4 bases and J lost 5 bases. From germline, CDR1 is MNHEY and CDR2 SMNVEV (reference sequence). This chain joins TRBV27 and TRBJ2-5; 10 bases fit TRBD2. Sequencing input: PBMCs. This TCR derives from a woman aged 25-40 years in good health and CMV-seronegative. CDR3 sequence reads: CASSSRGLAGGETQYF. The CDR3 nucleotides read TGTGCCAGCAGTTCCAGAGGGTTAGCGGGGGGTGAGACCCAGTACTTC.